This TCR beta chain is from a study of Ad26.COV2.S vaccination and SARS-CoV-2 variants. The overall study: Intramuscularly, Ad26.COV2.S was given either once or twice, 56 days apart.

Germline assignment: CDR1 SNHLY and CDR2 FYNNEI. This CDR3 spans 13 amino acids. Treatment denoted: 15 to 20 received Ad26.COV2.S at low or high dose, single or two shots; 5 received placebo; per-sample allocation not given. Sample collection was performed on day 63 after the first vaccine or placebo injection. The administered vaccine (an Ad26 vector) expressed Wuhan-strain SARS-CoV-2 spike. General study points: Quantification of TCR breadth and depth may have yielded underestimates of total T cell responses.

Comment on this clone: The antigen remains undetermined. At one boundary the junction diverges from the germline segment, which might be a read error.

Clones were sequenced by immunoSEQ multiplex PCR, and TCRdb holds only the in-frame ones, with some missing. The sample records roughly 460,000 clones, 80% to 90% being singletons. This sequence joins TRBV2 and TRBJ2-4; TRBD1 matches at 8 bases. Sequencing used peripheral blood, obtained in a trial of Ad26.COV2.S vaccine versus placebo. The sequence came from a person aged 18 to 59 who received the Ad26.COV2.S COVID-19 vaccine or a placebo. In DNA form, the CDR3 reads TGTGCCAGCAGAACCACCTACAGGGGGAAAGGGGCCTTC. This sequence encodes CASRTTYRGKGAF.